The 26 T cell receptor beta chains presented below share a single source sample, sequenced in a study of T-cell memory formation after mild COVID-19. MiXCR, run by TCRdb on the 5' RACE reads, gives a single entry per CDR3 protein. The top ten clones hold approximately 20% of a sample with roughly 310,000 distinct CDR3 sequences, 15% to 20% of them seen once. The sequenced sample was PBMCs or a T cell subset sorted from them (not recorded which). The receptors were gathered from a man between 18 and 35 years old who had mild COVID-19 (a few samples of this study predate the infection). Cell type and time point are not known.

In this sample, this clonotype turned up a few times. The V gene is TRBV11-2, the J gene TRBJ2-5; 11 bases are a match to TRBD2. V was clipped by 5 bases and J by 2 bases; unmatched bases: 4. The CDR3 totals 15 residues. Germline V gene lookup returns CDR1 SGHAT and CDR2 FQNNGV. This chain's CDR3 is CASSISSGGQETQYF. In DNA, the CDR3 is TGTGCCAGCAGCATCTCTAGCGGGGGGCAAGAGACCCAGTACTTC. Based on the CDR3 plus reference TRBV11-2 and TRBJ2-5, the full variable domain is EAGVAQSPRYKIIEKRQSVAFWCNPISGHATLYWYQQILGQGPKLLIQFQNNGVVDDSQLPKDRFSAERLKGVDSTLKIQPAKLEDSAVYLCASSISSGGQETQYFGPGTRLLVL.

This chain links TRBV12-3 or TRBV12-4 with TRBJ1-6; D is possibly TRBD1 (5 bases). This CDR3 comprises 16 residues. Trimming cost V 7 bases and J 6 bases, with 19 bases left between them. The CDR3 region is CASILHGGRGNSPLHF. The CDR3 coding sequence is TGTGCCAGCATCCTACATGGGGGAAGAGGTAATTCACCCCTCCACTTT.

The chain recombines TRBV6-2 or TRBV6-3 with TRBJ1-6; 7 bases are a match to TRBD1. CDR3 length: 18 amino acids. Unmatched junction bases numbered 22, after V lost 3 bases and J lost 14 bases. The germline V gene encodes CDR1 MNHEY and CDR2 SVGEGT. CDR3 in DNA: TGTGCCAGCAGTTATATACCTCTCCGGGACAGCTTCCACCAGGCCCTCCACTTT. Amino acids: CASSYIPLRDSFHQALHF.

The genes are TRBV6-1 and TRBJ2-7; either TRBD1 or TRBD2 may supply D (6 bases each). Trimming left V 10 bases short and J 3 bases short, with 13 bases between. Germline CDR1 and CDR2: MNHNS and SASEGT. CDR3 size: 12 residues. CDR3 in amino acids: CAIRGGSYEQYV. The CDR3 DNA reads TGTGCCATCAGAGGGGGGAGCTACGAGCAGTACGTC.

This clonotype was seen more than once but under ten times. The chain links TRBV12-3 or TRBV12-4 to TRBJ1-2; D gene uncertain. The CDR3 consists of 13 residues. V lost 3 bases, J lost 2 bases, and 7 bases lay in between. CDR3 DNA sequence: TGTGCCAGCAGTTTCCACGGAAACTATGGCTACACCTTC. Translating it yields CASSFHGNYGYTF.

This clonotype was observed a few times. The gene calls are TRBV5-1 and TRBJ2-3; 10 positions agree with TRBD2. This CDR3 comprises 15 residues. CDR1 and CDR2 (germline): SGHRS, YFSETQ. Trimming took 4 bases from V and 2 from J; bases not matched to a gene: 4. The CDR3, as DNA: TGCGCCAGCAGCAAAGCGGGGGGGTACACAGATACGCAGTATTTT. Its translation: CASSKAGGYTDTQYF.

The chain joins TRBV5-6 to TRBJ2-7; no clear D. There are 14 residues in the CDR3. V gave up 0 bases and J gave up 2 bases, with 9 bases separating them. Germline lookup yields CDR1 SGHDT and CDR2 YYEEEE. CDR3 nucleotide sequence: TGTGCCAGCAGCTTGGCGGGCAGGACCTACGAGCAGTACTTC. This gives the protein CASSLAGRTYEQYF.

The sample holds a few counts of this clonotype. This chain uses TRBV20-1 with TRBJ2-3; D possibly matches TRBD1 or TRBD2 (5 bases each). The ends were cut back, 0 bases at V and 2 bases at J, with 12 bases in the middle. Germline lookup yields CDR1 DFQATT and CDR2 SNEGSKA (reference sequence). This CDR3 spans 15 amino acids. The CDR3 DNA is TGCAGTGCTAGAGACGGGGCAGAGATCACAGATACGCAGTATTTT. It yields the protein CSARDGAEITDTQYF.

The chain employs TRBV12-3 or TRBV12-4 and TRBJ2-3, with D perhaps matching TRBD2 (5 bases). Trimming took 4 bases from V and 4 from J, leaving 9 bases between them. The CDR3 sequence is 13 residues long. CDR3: CASSYLRADTQYF. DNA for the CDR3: TGTGCCAGCAGTTATCTGAGGGCAGATACGCAGTATTTT.

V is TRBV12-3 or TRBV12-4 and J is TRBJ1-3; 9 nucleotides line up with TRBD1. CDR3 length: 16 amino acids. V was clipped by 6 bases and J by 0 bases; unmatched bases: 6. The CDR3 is CASSPRDRDSGNTIYF. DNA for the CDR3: TGTGCCAGCAGCCCGCGGGACAGGGACTCTGGAAACACCATATATTTT.

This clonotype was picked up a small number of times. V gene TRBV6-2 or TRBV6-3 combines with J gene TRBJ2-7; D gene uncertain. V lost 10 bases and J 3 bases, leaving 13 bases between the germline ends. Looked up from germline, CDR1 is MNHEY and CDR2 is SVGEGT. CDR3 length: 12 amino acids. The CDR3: CATSEPLYEQYF. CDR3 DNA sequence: TGTGCCACTTCAGAACCCCTCTACGAGCAGTACTTC.

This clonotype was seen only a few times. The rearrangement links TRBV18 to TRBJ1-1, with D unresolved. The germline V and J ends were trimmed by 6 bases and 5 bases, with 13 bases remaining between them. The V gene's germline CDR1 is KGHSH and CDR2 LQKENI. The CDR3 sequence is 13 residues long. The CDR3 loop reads CASSSGGETEAFF. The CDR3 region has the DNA TGTGCCAGCTCGTCTGGAGGTGAGACTGAAGCTTTCTTT. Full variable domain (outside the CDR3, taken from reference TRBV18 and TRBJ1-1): NAGVMQNPRHLVRRRGQEARLRCSPMKGHSHVYWYRQLPEEGLKFMVYLQKENIIDESGMPKERFSAEFPKEGPSILRIQQVVRGDSAAYFCASSSGGETEAFFGQGTRLTVV.

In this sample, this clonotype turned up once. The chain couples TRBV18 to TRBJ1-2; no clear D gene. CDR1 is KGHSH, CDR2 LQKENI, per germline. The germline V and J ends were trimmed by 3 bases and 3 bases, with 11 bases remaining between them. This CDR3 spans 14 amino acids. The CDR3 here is CASSPGGFHYGYTF. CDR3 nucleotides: TGTGCCAGCTCACCGGGAGGGTTCCACTATGGCTACACCTTC.

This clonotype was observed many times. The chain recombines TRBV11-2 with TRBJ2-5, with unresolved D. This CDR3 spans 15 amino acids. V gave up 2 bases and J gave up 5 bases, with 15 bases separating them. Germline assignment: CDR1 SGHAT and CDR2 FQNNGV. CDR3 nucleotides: TGTGCCAGCAGCTTATCTGGCCGCCGGTCGGAGACCCAGTACTTC. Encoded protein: CASSLSGRRSETQYF.

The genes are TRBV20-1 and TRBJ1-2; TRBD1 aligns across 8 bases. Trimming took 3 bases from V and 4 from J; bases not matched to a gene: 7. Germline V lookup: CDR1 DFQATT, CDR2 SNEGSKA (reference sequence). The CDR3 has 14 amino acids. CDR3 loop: CSARDIGQGYGYTF. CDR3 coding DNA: TGCAGTGCTAGGGATATCGGACAGGGCTATGGCTACACCTTC.

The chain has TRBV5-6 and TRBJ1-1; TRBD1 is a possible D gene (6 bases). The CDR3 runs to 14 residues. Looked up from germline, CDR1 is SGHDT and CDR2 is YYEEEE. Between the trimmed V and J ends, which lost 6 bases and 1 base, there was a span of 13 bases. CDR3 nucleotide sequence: TGTGCCAGCATCGCCGGGACAAAGAACACTGAAGCTTTCTTT. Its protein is CASIAGTKNTEAFF.

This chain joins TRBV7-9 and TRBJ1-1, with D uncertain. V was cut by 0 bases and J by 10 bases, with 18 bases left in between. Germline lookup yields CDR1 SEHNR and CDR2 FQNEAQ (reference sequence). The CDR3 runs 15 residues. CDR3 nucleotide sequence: TGTGCCAGCAGCTTAGCGGTTCGGCAGCCCCTTAGAGCTTTCTTT. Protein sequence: CASSLAVRQPLRAFF. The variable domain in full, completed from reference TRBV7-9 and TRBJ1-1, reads DTGVSQNPRHKITKRGQNVTFRCDPISEHNRLYWYRQTLGQGPEFLTYFQNEAQLEKSRLLSDRFSAERPKGSFSTLEIQRTEQGDSAMYLCASSLAVRQPLRAFFGQGTRLTVV.

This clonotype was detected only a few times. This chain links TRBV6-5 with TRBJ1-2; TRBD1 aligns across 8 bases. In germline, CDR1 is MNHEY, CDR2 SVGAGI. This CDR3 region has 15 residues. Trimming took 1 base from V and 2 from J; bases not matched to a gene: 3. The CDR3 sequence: CASSYLQGGNYGYTF. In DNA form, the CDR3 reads TGTGCCAGCAGTTACTTACAGGGGGGGAACTATGGCTACACCTTC.

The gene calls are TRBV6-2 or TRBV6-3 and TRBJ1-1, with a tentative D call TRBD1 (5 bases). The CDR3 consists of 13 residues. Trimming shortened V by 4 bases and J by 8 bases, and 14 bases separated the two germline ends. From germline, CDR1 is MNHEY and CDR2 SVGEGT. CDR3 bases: TGTGCCAGCAGTTCTACTAGTGGGACCGAAGCTTTCTTT. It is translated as CASSSTSGTEAFF.

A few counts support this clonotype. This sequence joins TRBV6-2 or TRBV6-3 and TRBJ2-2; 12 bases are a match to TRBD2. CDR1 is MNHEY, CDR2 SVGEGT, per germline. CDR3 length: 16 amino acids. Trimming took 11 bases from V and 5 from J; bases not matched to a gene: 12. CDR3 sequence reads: CAASLAGGRETGELFF. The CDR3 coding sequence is TGTGCCGCATCGCTAGCGGGGGGGCGAGAAACCGGGGAGCTGTTTTTT.

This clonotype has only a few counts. The chain's CDR3 is CASSFSGGHSYEQYF. CDR3 nucleotides: TGTGCCAGCTCCTTTAGCGGGGGGCACTCCTACGAGCAGTACTTC. This chain connects TRBV27 to TRBJ2-7; 10 bases are a match to TRBD2. J was trimmed by 0 bases and V by 8 bases; bases with no gene match: 7. Germline assignment: CDR1 MNHEY and CDR2 SMNVEV (reference sequence). This CDR3 has 15 amino acids.

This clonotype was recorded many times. The CDR3 region has the DNA TGTGCCAGCAGTTTAAGTCAGTTGAACACTGAAGCTTTCTTT. It codes for CASSLSQLNTEAFF. The chain recombines TRBV12-3 or TRBV12-4 with TRBJ1-1; D call uncertain. This CDR3 comprises 14 residues. V was trimmed by 2 bases and J by 0 bases, leaving 7 bases between them.

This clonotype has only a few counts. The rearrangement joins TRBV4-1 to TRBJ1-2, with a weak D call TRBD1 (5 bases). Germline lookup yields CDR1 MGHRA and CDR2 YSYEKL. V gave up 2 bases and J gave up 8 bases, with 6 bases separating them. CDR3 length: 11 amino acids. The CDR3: CASSQWDGYTF. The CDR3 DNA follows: TGCGCCAGCAGCCAATGGGACGGCTACACCTTC.

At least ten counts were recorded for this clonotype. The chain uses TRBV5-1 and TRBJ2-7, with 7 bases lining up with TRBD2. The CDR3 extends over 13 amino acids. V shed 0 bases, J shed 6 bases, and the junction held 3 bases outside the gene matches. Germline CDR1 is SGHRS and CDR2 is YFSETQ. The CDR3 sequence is CASSLVAGGEQYF. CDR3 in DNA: TGCGCCAGCAGCTTGGTAGCGGGCGGCGAGCAGTACTTC.

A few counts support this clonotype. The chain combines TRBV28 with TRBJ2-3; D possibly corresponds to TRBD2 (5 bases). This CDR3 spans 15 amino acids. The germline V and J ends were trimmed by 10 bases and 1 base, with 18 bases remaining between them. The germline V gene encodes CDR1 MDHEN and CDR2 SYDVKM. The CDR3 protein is CATSRVRVGTDTQYF. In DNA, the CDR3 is TGTGCCACCTCGAGGGTTCGAGTCGGCACAGATACGCAGTATTTT.

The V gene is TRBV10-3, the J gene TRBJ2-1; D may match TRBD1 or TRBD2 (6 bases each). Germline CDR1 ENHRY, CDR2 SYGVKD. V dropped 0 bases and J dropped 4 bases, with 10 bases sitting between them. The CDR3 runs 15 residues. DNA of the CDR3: TGTGCCATCAGTGAGTCCCGGGGGCGGTACAATGAGCAGTTCTTC. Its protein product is CAISESRGRYNEQFF.